The present T cell receptor (beta chain) was sequenced within a study of beta chain features in type 1 diabetes. About the study: Comparable age, gender and cell yields were observed in patients relative to healthy donors.

Study-wide findings and caveats: Possibly, sequencing cDNA over-represented cells that had high TCR expression levels.

Purity exceeded 95% in all sorted populations. Expressed TCRB transcripts got sequenced, as all isolated RNA was reverse transcribed. Only in-frame clones appear in the TCRdb table, and some are missing; sequencing was by immunoSEQ multiplex PCR. The table has 900,000 or so clones, 17% seen once. Notes on this clone: Antigen unknown.

CDR1 is SEHNR, CDR2 FQNEAQ, per germline (reference sequence). J gave up 6 bases and V 4 bases, and 7 bases lay outside the gene matches. The CDR3 spans 16 residues. Sample: naive CD4+ T cells from blood. The chain employs TRBV7-9 and TRBJ2-2; 11 nucleotides agree with TRBD2. This TCR was sampled from a woman under 30 in good health. The CDR3 DNA reads as TGTGCCAGCAGCTACAAACTAGCGGGAGAATCCGGGGAGCTGTTTTTT. Amino acids: CASSYKLAGESGELFF.